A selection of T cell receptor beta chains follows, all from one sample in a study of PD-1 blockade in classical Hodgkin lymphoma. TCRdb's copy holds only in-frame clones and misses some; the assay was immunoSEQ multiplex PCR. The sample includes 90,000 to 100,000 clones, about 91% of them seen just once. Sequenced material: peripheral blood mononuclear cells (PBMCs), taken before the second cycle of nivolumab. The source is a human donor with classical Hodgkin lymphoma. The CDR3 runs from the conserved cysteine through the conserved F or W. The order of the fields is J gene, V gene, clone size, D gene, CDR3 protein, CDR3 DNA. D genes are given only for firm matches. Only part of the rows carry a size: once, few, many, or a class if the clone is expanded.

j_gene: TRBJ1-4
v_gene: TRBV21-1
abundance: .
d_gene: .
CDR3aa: CASFVVRAGGVRLFF
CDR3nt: TGTGCCAGTTTCGTAGTTCGAGCAGGGGGCGTTAGACTGTTTTTT

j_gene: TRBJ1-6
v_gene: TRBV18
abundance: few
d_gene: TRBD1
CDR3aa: CASSPTGQGTSPLHF
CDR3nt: TGTGCCAGCTCACCTACCGGACAGGGGACCTCACCCCTCCACTTT

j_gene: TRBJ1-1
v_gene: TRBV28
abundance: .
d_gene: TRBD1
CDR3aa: CASSQRQGAYTEAFF
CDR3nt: TGTGCCAGCAGCCAAAGACAGGGGGCATACACTGAAGCTTTCTTT

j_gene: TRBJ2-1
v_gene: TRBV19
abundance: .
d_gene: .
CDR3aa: CASSIPSPNEQFF
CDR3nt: TGTGCCAGTAGTATTCCCTCGCCCAATGAGCAGTTCTTC

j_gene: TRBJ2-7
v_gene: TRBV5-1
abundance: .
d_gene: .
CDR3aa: CASSLEVVYEQYF
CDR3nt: TGCGCCAGCAGCTTGGAAGTAGTCTACGAGCAGTACTTC

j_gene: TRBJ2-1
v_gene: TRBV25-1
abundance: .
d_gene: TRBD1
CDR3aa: CASSDRDRVLNEQFF
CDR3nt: TGTGCCAGCAGTGACCGGGACAGGGTGCTCAATGAGCAGTTCTTC

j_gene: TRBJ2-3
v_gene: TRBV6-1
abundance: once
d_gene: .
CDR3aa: CASRSRQFTDTQYF
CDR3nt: TGTGCCAGCAGGAGCAGACAGTTCACAGATACGCAGTATTTT

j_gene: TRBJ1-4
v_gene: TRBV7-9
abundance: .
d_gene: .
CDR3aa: CASSPGIDGEKLFF
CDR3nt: TGTGCCAGCAGCCCTGGGATAGATGGTGAAAAACTGTTTTTT

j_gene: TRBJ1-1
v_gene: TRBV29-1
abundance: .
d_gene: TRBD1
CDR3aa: CSVGQRGTEAFF
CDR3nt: TGCAGCGTGGGACAGAGGGGCACTGAAGCTTTCTTT

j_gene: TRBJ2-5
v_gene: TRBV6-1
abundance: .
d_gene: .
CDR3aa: CASSEGDRQETQYF
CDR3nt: TGTGCCAGCAGTGAGGGAGATAGGCAAGAGACCCAGTACTTC

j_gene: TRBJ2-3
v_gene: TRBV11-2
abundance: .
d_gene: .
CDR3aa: CASSPRADTQYF
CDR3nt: TGTGCCAGCAGCCCCAGGGCCGATACGCAGTATTTT

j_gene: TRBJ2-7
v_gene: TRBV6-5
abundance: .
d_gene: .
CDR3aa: CASSYSGGFPYEQYF
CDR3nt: TGTGCCAGCAGTTACTCAGGGGGTTTTCCCTACGAGCAGTACTTC

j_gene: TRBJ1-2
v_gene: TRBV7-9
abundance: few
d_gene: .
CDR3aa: CASSSGTVKYGYTF
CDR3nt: TGTGCCAGCAGCTCGGGGACGGTGAAATATGGCTACACCTTC

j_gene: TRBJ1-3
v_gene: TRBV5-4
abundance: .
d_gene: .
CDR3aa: CASSLTVGNTIYF
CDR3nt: TGTGCCAGCAGCTTGACAGTAGGAAACACCATATATTTT

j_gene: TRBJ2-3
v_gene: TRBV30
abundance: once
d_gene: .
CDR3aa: CAWSWTLGHRTDTQYF
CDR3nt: TGTGCCTGGAGTTGGACATTGGGACATCGCACAGATACGCAGTATTTT

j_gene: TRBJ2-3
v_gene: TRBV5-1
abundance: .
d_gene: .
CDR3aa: CASSPSVGTDTQYF
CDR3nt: TGCGCCAGCAGCCCTAGTGTCGGCACAGATACGCAGTATTTT

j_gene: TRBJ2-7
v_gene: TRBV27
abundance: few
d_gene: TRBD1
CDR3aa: CASRIRDRIDEQYF
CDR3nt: TGTGCCAGCAGAATCAGGGACAGGATCGACGAGCAGTACTTC

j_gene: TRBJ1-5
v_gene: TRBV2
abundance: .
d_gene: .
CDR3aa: CASSLLRDGGPQPQHF
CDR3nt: TGTGCCAGCAGTCTGCTCCGGGACGGCGGCCCTCAGCCCCAGCATTTT

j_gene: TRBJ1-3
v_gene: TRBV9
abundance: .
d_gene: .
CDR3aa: CASSAALDRLLSGNTIYF
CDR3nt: TGTGCCAGCAGCGCGGCCCTCGACAGACTCCTCTCTGGAAACACCATATATTTT

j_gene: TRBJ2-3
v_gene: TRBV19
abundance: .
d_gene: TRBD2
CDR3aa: CASSGRLAGGTDTQYF
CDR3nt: TGTGCCAGTAGTGGAAGGCTAGCGGGAGGGACAGATACGCAGTATTTT

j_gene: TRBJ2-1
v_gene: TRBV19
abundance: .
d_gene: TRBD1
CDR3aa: CASRGQGAGEQFF
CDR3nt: TGTGCCAGTAGAGGACAGGGGGCAGGTGAGCAGTTCTTC

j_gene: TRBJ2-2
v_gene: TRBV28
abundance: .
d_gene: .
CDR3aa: CASSLLGSTGELFF
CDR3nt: TGTGCCAGCAGTTTGCTGGGTAGCACCGGGGAGCTGTTTTTT

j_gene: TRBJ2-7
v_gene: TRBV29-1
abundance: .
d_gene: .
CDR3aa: CSAVGQSVEQYF
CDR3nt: TGCAGCGCAGTCGGACAGTCCGTCGAGCAGTACTTC

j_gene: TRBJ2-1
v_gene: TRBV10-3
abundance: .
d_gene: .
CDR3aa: CAISDPSYPGGLREQFF
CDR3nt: TGTGCCATCAGTGACCCCTCCTATCCTGGGGGGCTCCGTGAGCAGTTCTTC

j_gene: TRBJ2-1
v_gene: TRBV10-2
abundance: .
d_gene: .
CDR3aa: CASSEASPTGEQFF
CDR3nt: TGCGCCAGCAGTGAAGCCTCCCCCACAGGGGAGCAGTTCTTC

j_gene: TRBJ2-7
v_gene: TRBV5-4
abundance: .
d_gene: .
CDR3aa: CASSLEAGRVPEQYF
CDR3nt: TGTGCCAGCAGCTTAGAGGCGGGGCGCGTACCCGAGCAGTACTTC